This T cell receptor (beta chain) was captured in a study of blood T cell repertoires in COVID-19. Study overall: Spain, Italy and the United States supplied samples that represented acute and convalescent COVID-19.

Original handling: Estimation of nucleated cell counts was performed using reference gene primer amplification. Data came from immunoSEQ multiplex PCR; TCRdb stores just in-frame clones and leaves some out. The V and J calls and clone size were taken over from that table, and D and trimming were inferred from the DNA. Of about 180,000 clones listed, 82% were seen once; the top ten hold about 8.4%. CDR1 and CDR2 (germline): SGHRS, YFSETQ. CDR3 length: 14 amino acids. V was cut by 5 bases and J by 5 bases, with 16 bases left in between. The chain has TRBV5-1 and TRBJ1-2, with a possible D match to TRBD1 (5 bases). The sample was peripheral blood. This receptor was identified in a woman between 65 and 79 years old with acute or convalescent COVID-19. The CDR3 DNA sequence: TGCGCCAGCAGTGCTACATTGGGGCCGTATGGCTACACCTTC. Encoded protein: CASSATLGPYGYTF. Looking up the rest from reference TRBV5-1 and TRBJ1-2 gives the full variable domain: KAGVTQTPRYLIKTRGQQVTLSCSPISGHRSVSWYQQTPGQGLQFLFEYFSETQRNKGNFPGRFSGRQFSNSRSEMNVSTLELGDSALYLCASSATLGPYGYTFGSGTRLTVV.